Listed below are T cell receptor beta chains from one sample, sequenced in a study of blood T cell repertoires in COVID-19. The assay was immunoSEQ multiplex PCR, and TCRdb's table has in-frame clones only and misses some. The sample consists of about 200,000 clones, 75% to 90% of them appearing once. Specimen: PBMCs or T cells enriched from blood (not recorded which). These receptors all come from a young woman who had been exposed to COVID-19. The CDR3 runs from the conserved cysteine through the conserved F or W. The D gene is left open where the match is weak. Size is omitted from some rows. Given values are once, few, many or a class for expanded clones.

j_call: TRBJ1-2; clone_size: once; v_call: TRBV6-5; d_call: -; cdr3_aa: CASMSFNYGYTF; cdr3_nt: TGTGCCAGCATGAGTTTCAACTATGGCTACACCTTC
j_call: TRBJ2-7; clone_size: once; v_call: TRBV19; d_call: TRBD1; cdr3_aa: CASSMRQGADEQYF; cdr3_nt: TGTGCCAGTAGTATGAGGCAGGGGGCGGACGAGCAGTACTTC
j_call: TRBJ2-3; clone_size: few; v_call: TRBV19; d_call: TRBD2; cdr3_aa: CASRGLAAFTQYF; cdr3_nt: TGTGCCAGTAGGGGACTAGCGGCTTTCACGCAGTATTTT
j_call: TRBJ1-5; clone_size: -; v_call: TRBV2; d_call: -; cdr3_aa: CASRIQGNSNQPQHF; cdr3_nt: TGTGCCAGCAGGATACAGGGAAATAGCAATCAGCCCCAGCATTTT
j_call: TRBJ1-4; clone_size: -; v_call: TRBV4-2; d_call: -; cdr3_aa: CASSQDGLGTVNEKLFF; cdr3_nt: TGTGCCAGCAGCCAAGATGGGTTAGGCACAGTTAATGAAAAACTGTTTTTT
j_call: TRBJ1-4; clone_size: -; v_call: TRBV24-1; d_call: -; cdr3_aa: CATSDLTGKLFF; cdr3_nt: TGTGCCACCAGTGATTTGACGGGAAAACTGTTTTTT
j_call: TRBJ1-2; clone_size: -; v_call: TRBV27; d_call: TRBD1; cdr3_aa: CASSLTGSGGYTF; cdr3_nt: TGTGCCAGCAGTTTGACAGGGTCGGGAGGCTACACCTTC
j_call: TRBJ1-1; clone_size: few; v_call: TRBV29-1; d_call: -; cdr3_aa: CSVEGDGNTEAFF; cdr3_nt: TGCAGCGTTGAAGGCGATGGGAACACTGAAGCTTTCTTT
j_call: TRBJ1-1; clone_size: -; v_call: TRBV2; d_call: -; cdr3_aa: CASSITRGTEAFF; cdr3_nt: TGTGCCAGCAGTATTACCAGGGGCACTGAAGCTTTCTTT
j_call: TRBJ2-1; clone_size: -; v_call: TRBV11-2; d_call: TRBD2; cdr3_aa: CASSLVILASGYNEQFF; cdr3_nt: TGTGCCAGCAGCTTAGTCATTTTGGCTAGCGGCTACAATGAGCAGTTCTTC
j_call: TRBJ2-1; clone_size: -; v_call: TRBV5-1; d_call: -; cdr3_aa: CASSLIPGYNNEQFF; cdr3_nt: TGCGCCAGCAGCTTGATCCCAGGGTACAACAATGAGCAGTTCTTC
j_call: TRBJ2-3; clone_size: -; v_call: TRBV4-1; d_call: TRBD2; cdr3_aa: CASSQGRAGGPVDTQYF; cdr3_nt: TGCGCCAGCAGCCAAGGACGGGCGGGGGGGCCGGTAGATACGCAGTATTTT
j_call: TRBJ2-3; clone_size: -; v_call: TRBV5-1; d_call: -; cdr3_aa: CASSMDSTDTQYF; cdr3_nt: TGCGCCAGCAGCATGGACTCGACAGATACGCAGTATTTT
j_call: TRBJ1-1; clone_size: few; v_call: TRBV2; d_call: -; cdr3_aa: CASRREEGGNTEAFF; cdr3_nt: TGTGCCAGCAGGAGGGAGGAGGGTGGGAACACTGAAGCTTTCTTT
j_call: TRBJ2-3; clone_size: -; v_call: TRBV19; d_call: TRBD1; cdr3_aa: CASSQTGERTDTQYF; cdr3_nt: TGTGCCAGTAGCCAGACAGGGGAACGCACAGATACGCAGTATTTT
j_call: TRBJ1-1; clone_size: -; v_call: TRBV30; d_call: -; cdr3_aa: CAWSGQPNTEAFF; cdr3_nt: TGTGCCTGGAGTGGACAGCCGAACACTGAAGCTTTCTTT
j_call: TRBJ1-2; clone_size: -; v_call: TRBV9; d_call: -; cdr3_aa: CASSVEAGYGGYTF; cdr3_nt: TGTGCCAGCAGCGTAGAGGCAGGGTATGGTGGCTACACCTTC
j_call: TRBJ1-1; clone_size: -; v_call: TRBV5-1; d_call: -; cdr3_aa: CASSWDINTEAFF; cdr3_nt: TGCGCCAGCAGCTGGGACATAAACACTGAAGCTTTCTTT
j_call: TRBJ2-7; clone_size: -; v_call: TRBV19; d_call: TRBD2; cdr3_aa: CASSIDLAGGIYEQYF; cdr3_nt: TGTGCCAGTAGTATAGATCTAGCGGGGGGGATCTACGAGCAGTACTTC
j_call: TRBJ2-3; clone_size: -; v_call: TRBV20-1; d_call: -; cdr3_aa: CSGGVADTQYF; cdr3_nt: TGCAGTGGGGGGGTAGCAGATACGCAGTATTTT
j_call: TRBJ2-2; clone_size: -; v_call: TRBV12-3/TRBV12-4; d_call: -; cdr3_aa: CAIGTGELFF; cdr3_nt: TGTGCCATCGGGACAGGGGAGCTGTTTTTT
j_call: TRBJ1-1; clone_size: -; v_call: TRBV19; d_call: -; cdr3_aa: CASSPRGAGNTEAFF; cdr3_nt: TGTGCCAGTAGTCCCCGGGGGGCTGGGAACACTGAAGCTTTCTTT
j_call: TRBJ2-1; clone_size: -; v_call: TRBV29-1; d_call: TRBD1; cdr3_aa: CSHGQGGNEQFF; cdr3_nt: TGCAGCCATGGACAGGGGGGAAATGAGCAGTTCTTC
j_call: TRBJ2-1; clone_size: -; v_call: TRBV3-1/TRBV3-2; d_call: -; cdr3_aa: CASSTRLDRYNEQFF; cdr3_nt: TGTGCCAGCAGCACACGACTAGATCGCTACAATGAGCAGTTCTTC
j_call: TRBJ1-1; clone_size: few; v_call: TRBV11-3; d_call: -; cdr3_aa: CASSFRGTMNTEAFF; cdr3_nt: TGTGCCAGCAGCTTCAGGGGTACAATGAACACTGAAGCTTTCTTT
j_call: TRBJ2-3; clone_size: -; v_call: TRBV5-1; d_call: -; cdr3_aa: CASSLGGAGTDTQYF; cdr3_nt: TGCGCCAGCAGCTTAGGAGGGGCGGGCACAGATACGCAGTATTTT
j_call: TRBJ1-2; clone_size: -; v_call: TRBV5-1; d_call: -; cdr3_aa: CASSLEDRGIYGYTF; cdr3_nt: TGCGCCAGCAGCTTGGAGGACAGAGGGATCTATGGCTACACCTTC
j_call: TRBJ1-6; clone_size: -; v_call: TRBV30; d_call: -; cdr3_aa: CAWSVGGNVNSPLHF; cdr3_nt: TGTGCCTGGAGTGTCGGGGGAAACGTTAATTCACCCCTCCACTTT
j_call: TRBJ1-2; clone_size: -; v_call: TRBV6-2/TRBV6-3; d_call: -; cdr3_aa: CASSGQGPAYGYTF; cdr3_nt: TGTGCCAGCAGCGGCCAGGGGCCGGCCTATGGCTACACCTTC